This T cell receptor (beta chain) appears in the sequencing data of a study of blood T cell repertoires in COVID-19. Overall study: T cells, B-cell-depleted T cells, or PBMCs supplied cDNA or gDNA.

Sequencing used immunoSEQ multiplex PCR; TCRdb keeps in-frame clones, though not all of them. The data show about 220,000 clones, around three quarters seen once. The CDR3 is made up of 14 amino acids. Trimming cost V 0 bases and J 10 bases, with 15 bases left between them. Per the germline V gene, CDR1 is SSHAT and CDR2 is FNYEAQ (reference sequence). Sequencing input: peripheral blood. This TCR came from a woman in her 70s with acute or convalescent COVID-19. The gene calls are TRBV7-7 and TRBJ1-2; no firm D call. The CDR3 reads CASSLAAASLYYTF. CDR3 nucleotides: TGTGCCAGCAGCTTAGCCGCGGCGTCTCTCTACTACACCTTC.